A single sample is the source of the 8 T cell receptor beta chains below, sequenced in a study of Graves' ophthalmopathy and Graves' hyperthyroidism (dated by TCRdb to 2016 to 2019). For sequencing, an Illumina HiSeq 2000 was employed. For repertoire sequencing, the TCR beta CDR3 regions were amplified from RNA transcripts. A first-round RT-PCR used HTBI primers with the Qiagen OneStep RT-PCR kit, followed by a second-round multiplex PCR, size selection and purification. The public reads were reprocessed in TCRdb via fastp at Q25 and MiXCR, keeping in-frame beta chains. Each record represents a unique CDR3 protein, reported with the most common genes and DNA among its rows. Across this sample there are about 740,000 distinct CDR3 sequences, with roughly 40% seen only once. 40% to 45% of the sample rests with the top ten. Sequencing was done on a sample of peripheral blood. The receptor set was obtained from an adult man with Graves' ophthalmopathy.

This chain connects TRBV6-1 to TRBJ2-5, with 11 bases matching TRBD2. Looked up from germline, CDR1 is MNHNS and CDR2 is SASEGT. V lost 7 bases, J lost 4 bases, and 11 bases stayed unmatched. The CDR3 is 16 amino acids. CDR3 DNA sequence: TGTGCCAGCACCGGTATAGCGGGAGGGGGCCCAGAGACCCAGTACTTC. Amino acids: CASTGIAGGGPETQYF.

The chain carries TRBV6-5 and TRBJ2-7, with a weak D call TRBD1 (6 bases). V lost 7 bases, J lost 4 bases, and 17 bases lay in between. Germline V lookup: CDR1 MNHEY, CDR2 SVGAGI. The CDR3 extends over 14 amino acids. CDR3 sequence (DNA): TGTGCCAGCACGGACAGTACACTGACATACGAGCAGTACTTC. This codes for CASTDSTLTYEQYF.

This chain uses TRBV2 with TRBJ1-1; tentative D call: TRBD1 (6 bases). Deletions cut 4 bases from V and 5 bases from J, with 20 bases between. CDR3 length: 16 residues. Per germline, CDR1 SNHLY and CDR2 FYNNEI. The CDR3 DNA follows: TGTGCCAGCAGTGGAGAGGGGGGGTTCGTGTGGACTGAAGCTTTCTTT. This translates into CASSGEGGFVWTEAFF.

This clonotype was observed a few times. The gene calls are TRBV20-1 and TRBJ1-6; weak D call: TRBD1 (6 bases). CDR1 is DFQATT and CDR2 is SNEGSKA in the germline V gene (reference sequence). The CDR3 has 18 residues. V was clipped by 0 bases and J by 4 bases, with 19 bases between them. The CDR3, as DNA: TGCAGTGCTAGAGACCTGTCGTTCGGGGGGCGATATAATTCACCCCTCCACTTT. This translates into CSARDLSFGGRYNSPLHF.

The V call is TRBV4-3, the J call TRBJ2-7; no reliable D call. The CDR3 totals 15 residues. Germline CDR1 and CDR2: LGHNA and YSLEER. V lost 0 bases and J 1 base, leaving 10 bases between the germline ends. The CDR3 region is CASSQDLDGSYEQYF. The CDR3 DNA sequence: TGCGCCAGCAGCCAAGATCTTGACGGATCCTACGAGCAGTACTTC.

This clonotype was recorded at least ten times. The chain recombines TRBV29-1 with TRBJ1-1; unclear D gene. Trimming removed 3 bases at V and 1 base at J, with 9 bases between. The germline V gene encodes CDR1 SQVTM and CDR2 ANQGSEA. This CDR3 contains 13 residues. The CDR3 region has the DNA TGCAGCGTTGATGCCTCTTCGAACACTGAAGCTTTCTTT. Its translation: CSVDASSNTEAFF.

Of note for this clonotype: One base away lies a much larger clone, so this may be a sequencing read error. The gene calls are TRBV12-3 or TRBV12-4 and TRBJ2-7; 11 nucleotides agree with TRBD2. This CDR3 is built from 14 residues. Here the CDR3 reads CVSSPLAGEEEQYF. The CDR3 coding sequence is TGTGTCAGCAGCCCACTAGCGGGAGAGGAGGAGCAGTACTTC.

The V gene is TRBV2, the J gene TRBJ2-7; 15 bases are a match to TRBD2. Trimming at V came to 7 bases and at J to 7 bases, leaving 8 bases not matched to a gene. CDR1 is SNHLY, CDR2 FYNNEI, per germline. The CDR3 is made up of 15 amino acids. This chain's CDR3 is CASTGTSGGSGEQYF. Here the CDR3 DNA reads TGTGCCAGCACGGGGACTAGCGGGGGGTCTGGGGAGCAGTACTTC.